The next 25 T cell receptor beta chains were all read from a single sample in a study of preoperative IRX-2 immunotherapy in early breast cancer (dated by TCRdb to about 2019). Library preparation employed the immunoSEQ multiplex PCR assay. This is the immuneACCESS table as TCRdb keeps it, with only in-frame sequences that have V and J called. A part of the clones is gone; compared with another copy, unresolved V genes explain less than half, and the rest is unexplained. The sample table contains about 43,000 clones; only one count was recorded for about 95% of them. Jointly, the top ten make up 1.6% of the sample. The intended sense of this specimen's treatment or condition label: preoperative locoregional IRX-2 cytokine immunotherapy. Source: tumor tissue, taken after IRX-2 immunotherapy. The source is a human donor with breast cancer.

The table lists this clone with a count of one. The V call is TRBV9, the J call TRBJ2-5, with D uncertain. The V end was cut by 0 bases, the J end by 5 bases, with 8 bases between. This CDR3 has 13 amino acids. CDR1 and CDR2 from the germline V gene are SGDLS and YYNGEE. The CDR3 DNA reads as TGTGCCAGCAGCGTAGGGGTCGGGGAGACCCAGTACTTC. It is translated as CASSVGVGETQYF. Filled out from reference TRBV9 and TRBJ2-5, the complete variable domain reads DSGVTQTPKHLITATGQRVTLRCSPRSGDLSVYWYQQSLDQGLQFLIQYYNGEERAKGNILERFSAQQFPDLHSELNLSSLELGDSALYFCASSVGVGETQYFGPGTRLLVL.

The V and J genes are TRBV5-6 and TRBJ2-1, with a possible D match to TRBD2 (5 bases). Germline V gene sequence: CDR1 SGHDT, CDR2 YYEEEE. The V and J ends lost 0 bases and 11 bases respectively, with 9 bases between them. This CDR3 has 12 residues. In DNA form, the CDR3 reads TGTGCCAGCAGCTTGGTCGGGGAGAAGCAGTTCTTC. Protein product: CASSLVGEKQFF.

This clone has only a few counts. The rearrangement uses TRBV18 and TRBJ2-2; D uncertain. Trimming removed 3 bases at V and 8 bases at J, with 16 bases between. The CDR3 consists of 15 residues. Germline V gene sequence: CDR1 KGHSH, CDR2 LQKENI. The CDR3 bases are TGTGCCAGCTCACCTGGACCAACGGCCGGGGGGGAGCTGTTTTTT. It encodes CASSPGPTAGGELFF.

This clone was seen only once. The chain recombines TRBV10-3 with TRBJ2-1; tentative D call: TRBD2 (6 bases). From germline, CDR1 is ENHRY and CDR2 SYGVKD. CDR3 size: 16 residues. V gave up 0 bases and J gave up 4 bases, with 13 bases separating them. The CDR3 DNA sequence: TGTGCCATCAGTGAGTCGCGGGATAGGAGGTACAATGAGCAGTTCTTC. Its translation is CAISESRDRRYNEQFF.

CDR3 DNA sequence: TGTGCCAGCAGCCCCGGGATCCCGGTTTACGGGCAGTTCTTC. The encoded protein is CASSPGIPVYGQFF. The chain uses TRBV11-2 and TRBJ2-1, with D perhaps TRBD2 (5 bases). Trimming took off 5 bases at V and 12 bases at J, with 20 bases between the two ends. The CDR3 extends over 14 amino acids. The V gene's germline CDR1 is SGHAT and CDR2 FQNNGV. Drawing the rest from reference TRBV11-2 and TRBJ2-1, the complete variable domain is EAGVAQSPRYKIIEKRQSVAFWCNPISGHATLYWYQQILGQGPKLLIQFQNNGVVDDSQLPKDRFSAERLKGVDSTLKIQPAKLEDSAVYLCASSPGIPVYGQFFGPGTRLTVL.

DNA for the CDR3: TGTGCCAGCGGAAGGACAGGGGCCCCCTACGAGCAGTACTTC. Its translation: CASGRTGAPYEQYF. The V and J genes are TRBV28 and TRBJ2-7; 9 bases match TRBD1. CDR3 length: 14 residues. Germline values: CDR1 MDHEN, CDR2 SYDVKM. The J segment lost 2 bases and the V segment lost 8 bases, leaving 7 bases of the junction unmatched.

The chain carries TRBV7-3 and TRBJ1-1; TRBD1 is a possible D gene (5 bases). CDR3 length equals 14 residues. Germline V gene data show CDR1 as SGHTA and CDR2 as FQGTGA. V was clipped by 4 bases and J by 1 base, with 10 bases between them. CDR3 nucleotide sequence: TGTGCCAGCAGCTCGACAGCAAGGAACACTGAAGCTTTCTTT. Translating it yields CASSSTARNTEAFF. Filled out from reference TRBV7-3 and TRBJ1-1, the complete variable domain reads GAGVSQTPSNKVTEKGKYVELRCDPISGHTALYWYRQSLGQGPEFLIYFQGTGAADDSGLPNDRFFAVRPEGSVSTLKIQRTERGDSAVYLCASSSTARNTEAFFGQGTRLTVV.

The rearrangement links TRBV18 to TRBJ1-1; TRBD1 matches 7 bases. The CDR3 has 13 residues. The trim removed 9 bases at V and 1 base at J, leaving 5 bases unmatched. Germline CDR1 KGHSH, CDR2 LQKENI. CDR3 coding DNA: TGTGCCAGGCGGGACAGCGCGAACACTGAAGCTTTCTTT. Encoded protein: CARRDSANTEAFF.

The chain combines TRBV18 with TRBJ2-5; D is perhaps TRBD1 (6 bases). The CDR3 sequence is 14 residues long. From germline, CDR1 is KGHSH and CDR2 LQKENI. The V end lost 4 bases, the J end lost 0 bases, and 9 bases lay between the germline ends. Here the CDR3 DNA reads TGTGCCAGCTCACTTTACAGGGACCAAGAGACCCAGTACTTC. This encodes CASSLYRDQETQYF.

CDR3 amino acids: CASSFVPPTGGLRSGANVLTF. DNA for the CDR3: TGTGCCAGCAGCTTTGTACCGCCGACAGGGGGGCTCCGCTCTGGGGCCAACGTCCTGACTTTC. The chain carries TRBV12-1 and TRBJ2-6; the table gives TRBD1 as D, unverified against the DNA. TRBV12-1 is marked as a pseudogene. The CDR3 is made up of 21 amino acids.

The V call is TRBV6-5, the J call TRBJ2-3; D possibly corresponds to TRBD1 (5 bases). CDR3 length equals 14 residues. The V end lost 4 bases, the J end lost 2 bases, and 10 bases lay between the germline ends. CDR1 and CDR2 (germline): MNHEY, SVGAGI. CDR3 loop: CASSFLDTTDTQYF. The CDR3 DNA is TGTGCCAGCAGTTTCCTGGACACCACAGATACGCAGTATTTT.

The rearrangement links TRBV21-1 to TRBJ2-7; the table's D call, TRBD2, has no DNA check behind it. TRBV21-1 is a listed pseudogene. This CDR3 has 19 residues. The CDR3 nucleotides are TGTGCCAGCAGCAAAGCGCCGGGACTAGCGGGAGTAGGCTCCTACGAGCAGTACTTC. Translating gives CASSKAPGLAGVGSYEQYF.

The J gene is TRBJ2-1, the V gene TRBV13; 7 nucleotides agree with TRBD2. CDR1 and CDR2 from the germline V gene are PRHDT and FYEKMQ (reference sequence). There are 13 residues in the CDR3. V was pared by 8 bases and J by 2 bases, with 3 bases of the junction left unmatched. In DNA form, the CDR3 reads TGTGCCAGCGGTCTAGCGGCCTACAATGAGCAGTTCTTC. The encoded protein is CASGLAAYNEQFF.

The chain employs TRBV4-3 and TRBJ2-7, with D maybe TRBD1 (6 bases). CDR1 and CDR2 from the germline V gene are LGHNA and YSLEER. CDR3 size: 16 residues. The V end was cut by 0 bases, the J end by 6 bases, with 18 bases between. The CDR3 DNA sequence: TGCGCCAGCAGCCAAGATTGGACAGCCCCGATCCTCGAGCAGTACTTC. Translated: CASSQDWTAPILEQYF.

The chain has TRBV5-1 and TRBJ1-4; D perhaps matches TRBD1 (6 bases). V lost 3 bases and J lost 8, with 17 bases in between. In germline, CDR1 is SGHRS, CDR2 YFSETQ. The CDR3 length is 15 residues. In DNA, the CDR3 is TGCGCCAGCAGCTCCCTGGGGGGCCAGGACGAAAAACTGTTTTTT. Translated, it gives CASSSLGGQDEKLFF.

CDR3 nucleotide sequence: TGTGCCAGCAGTTTATCAGGAGGTAGGGGCGGAAACACCATATATTTT. It translates to CASSLSGGRGGNTIYF. V and J are TRBV27 and TRBJ1-3; tentative D call: TRBD1 (5 bases). The CDR3 is 16 residues long. The V gene's germline CDR1 is MNHEY and CDR2 SMNVEV (reference sequence). V was clipped by 0 bases and J by 4 bases, with 13 bases between them.

This chain joins TRBV6-5 and TRBJ1-2; possibly TRBD1 for D (5 bases). In germline, CDR1 is MNHEY, CDR2 SVGAGI. V lost 0 bases, J lost 0 bases, and 8 bases lay in between. This CDR3 is built from 15 residues. The CDR3 DNA reads TGTGCCAGCAGTTACTCTTTGGGACCTAACTATGGCTACACCTTC. Its protein product is CASSYSLGPNYGYTF.

This chain links TRBV14 with TRBJ2-1, with 12 bases aligning to TRBD2. Germline V CDR1 and CDR2: SGHDN, FVKESK. The V and J ends lost 4 bases and 7 bases, in that order; junction bases with no gene match: 5. The CDR3 totals 15 residues. The CDR3 nucleotides are TGTGCCAGCAGCCCGCCTAGCGGGAGGGTAAATGAGCAGTTCTTC. Protein product: CASSPPSGRVNEQFF.

J is TRBJ1-5 and V is TRBV28; D uncertain. With 6 bases removed from V and 1 base from J, the gap between germline ends came to 16 bases. Germline CDR1 is MDHEN and CDR2 is SYDVKM. CDR3 length equals 16 residues. CDR3 DNA sequence: TGTGCCAGCAGACCCGCGGGGAGTGGGAGCAATCAGCCCCAGCATTTT. Residues: CASRPAGSGSNQPQHF.

CDR3 amino acids: CASSFRGGGRTGELFF. Here the CDR3 DNA reads TGTGCCAGCAGCTTCCGCGGGGGGGGCCGCACCGGGGAGCTGTTTTTT. The chain carries TRBV5-6 and TRBJ2-2, with 9 bases lining up with TRBD2. After removal of 2 bases from V and 4 bases from J, the junction contained 6 bases not matched to a gene. The germline V gene encodes CDR1 SGHDT and CDR2 YYEEEE. This CDR3 is built from 16 residues.

V gene TRBV6-6 combines with J gene TRBJ1-6, with D possibly matching TRBD1 (5 bases). Germline CDR1 and CDR2: MNHNY and SVGAGI (reference sequence). The CDR3 is 15 amino acids. With 2 bases removed from V and 5 bases from J, the gap between germline ends came to 10 bases. The CDR3 sequence is CASSYVLGDNSPLHF. The CDR3 nucleotides read TGTGCCAGCAGTTACGTCCTAGGGGATAATTCACCCCTCCACTTT.

This rearrangement joins TRBV11-3 to TRBJ2-2, with 7 bases fitting TRBD2. Trimming took 5 bases from V and 3 from J; bases not matched to a gene: 6. The germline gives CDR1 SGHNT, CDR2 YENEEA. The CDR3 spans 15 residues. CDR3 residues: CASSNGLVDTGELFF. Written as DNA, the CDR3 is TGTGCCAGCAGCAACGGACTAGTCGACACCGGGGAGCTGTTTTTT. Variable domain in full (rest from reference TRBV11-3 and TRBJ2-2): EAGVVQSPRYKIIEKKQPVAFWCNPISGHNTLYWYLQNLGQGPELLIRYENEEAVDDSQLPKDRFSAERLKGVDSTLKIQPAELGDSAVYLCASSNGLVDTGELFFGEGSRLTVL.

The chain couples TRBV4-3 to TRBJ2-7; D ambiguous. The CDR3 loop spans 14 amino acids. Trimming removed 0 bases from V and 0 bases from J, with 6 bases in between. Germline V gene data show CDR1 as LGHNA and CDR2 as YSLEER. The CDR3 reads CASSQDPFSYEQYF. The CDR3 bases are TGCGCCAGCAGCCAAGATCCGTTCTCCTACGAGCAGTACTTC.

The chain couples TRBV5-1 to TRBJ1-3; D gene ambiguous. Germline CDR1 is SGHRS and CDR2 is YFSETQ. The CDR3 is 18 residues long. V gave up 0 bases and J gave up 0 bases, with 16 bases separating them. The CDR3 sequence: CASSLGEWSVPSGNTIYF. Written as DNA, the CDR3 is TGCGCCAGCAGCTTGGGGGAGTGGAGTGTTCCCTCTGGAAACACCATATATTTT.

The chain uses TRBV7-3 and TRBJ2-3; D is perhaps TRBD1 (6 bases). The length of the CDR3 is 14 residues. The ends were cut back, 1 base at V and 5 bases at J, with 10 bases in the middle. Germline CDR1 is SGHTA and CDR2 is FQGTGA. CDR3 amino acids: CASSLRQGLDTQYF. The CDR3 DNA sequence: TGTGCCAGCAGCTTAAGGCAGGGGTTAGATACGCAGTATTTT. The full variable domain, its missing parts supplied by reference TRBV7-3 and TRBJ2-3, is GAGVSQTPSNKVTEKGKYVELRCDPISGHTALYWYRQSLGQGPEFLIYFQGTGAADDSGLPNDRFFAVRPEGSVSTLKIQRTERGDSAVYLCASSLRQGLDTQYFGPGTRLTVL.